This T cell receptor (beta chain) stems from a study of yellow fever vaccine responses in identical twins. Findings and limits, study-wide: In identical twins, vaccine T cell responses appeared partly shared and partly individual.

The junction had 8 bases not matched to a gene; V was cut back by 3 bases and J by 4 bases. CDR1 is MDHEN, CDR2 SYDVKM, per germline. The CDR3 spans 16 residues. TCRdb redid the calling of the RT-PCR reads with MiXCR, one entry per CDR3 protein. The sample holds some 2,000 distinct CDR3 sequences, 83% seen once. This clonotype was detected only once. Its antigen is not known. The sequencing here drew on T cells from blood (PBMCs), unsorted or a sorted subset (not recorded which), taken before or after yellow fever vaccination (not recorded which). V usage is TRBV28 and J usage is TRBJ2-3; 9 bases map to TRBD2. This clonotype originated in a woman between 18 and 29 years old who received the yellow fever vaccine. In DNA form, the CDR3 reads TGTGCCAGCAGTTTCAGTCGGCGGGAGGGCCCAGATACGCAGTATTTT. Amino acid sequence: CASSFSRREGPDTQYF.